A selection of T cell receptor beta chains follows, all from one sample in a study of shared clonotypes between healthy human individuals. Clones were sequenced by immunoSEQ multiplex PCR, and TCRdb holds only the in-frame ones, with some missing. The sample has about 2 million clones; about 95% are singletons. The source material was naive CD8+ T cells sorted from blood. Receptor source: a young man in good health. Each CDR3 is given with its conserved first and last residue. Each record gives: CDR3 DNA, CDR3 protein, D gene, clone size, V gene, J gene. The D gene is left open where the match is weak. Rows give clone size only sometimes, using once, few, many, or a class for an expanded clone.

TGTGCCAGCAGCTCCGGGACCGGACAAGAGACCCAGTACTTC,CASSSGTGQETQYF,-,-,TRBV5-6,TRBJ2-5
TGTGCCAGCAGTGCACTAGCGGGGCTCACAGATACGCAGTATTTT,CASSALAGLTDTQYF,TRBD2,-,TRBV27,TRBJ2-3
TGTGCCAGCAGTGATTTTGGACACCTCCTGGACGAGCAGTACTTC,CASSDFGHLLDEQYF,-,-,TRBV6-1,TRBJ2-7
TGTGCCAGCTCGCCTCTCAGGGATTCCGAGACCCAGTACTTC,CASSPLRDSETQYF,-,-,TRBV18,TRBJ2-5
TGTGCCAGCAGTGAAATTGGAGGGCACGGGGACACCATATATTTT,CASSEIGGHGDTIYF,-,-,TRBV6-1,TRBJ1-3
TGCAGCGTTGAAGATCAAGGGACAACGGATACAATAGCCTACAATGAGCAGTTCTTC,CSVEDQGTTDTIAYNEQFF,-,-,TRBV29-1,TRBJ2-1
TGCGCCAGCAGCCAAGACCCCCCGGAGCGGGAGTTCTACAATGAGCAGTTCTTC,CASSQDPPEREFYNEQFF,TRBD2,-,TRBV4-1,TRBJ2-1
TGTGCCAGCAGCCAGACTAGCGGGGCTTACAATGAGCAGTTCTTC,CASSQTSGAYNEQFF,TRBD2,once,TRBV4-2,TRBJ2-1
TGTGCCAGCAGCGCCCTAGCGGGGAGCTCCTACAATGAGCAGTTCTTC,CASSALAGSSYNEQFF,TRBD2,-,TRBV7-9,TRBJ2-1
TGTGCCAGCGGGACAGGCTACACTGAAGCTTTCTTT,CASGTGYTEAFF,TRBD1,-,TRBV27,TRBJ1-1
TGTGCCAGCAGCTTAGTGGCGGGAGGGCCGAGGGAGACCCAGTACTTC,CASSLVAGGPRETQYF,TRBD2,-,TRBV13,TRBJ2-5
TGTGCCAGCAGCGCGGATTCGGGCCTACAAGAGACCCAGTACTTC,CASSADSGLQETQYF,-,-,TRBV5-5,TRBJ2-5
TGTGCCAGCAGTTACCCCGGGACAACGAACACCGGGGAGCTGTTTTTT,CASSYPGTTNTGELFF,-,-,TRBV6-6,TRBJ2-2
TGTGCCAGCTTGGGTGCGGGGGAGGAGGACACCGGGGAGCTGTTTTTT,CASLGAGEEDTGELFF,TRBD2,once,TRBV28,TRBJ2-2
TGTGCCAGCAGCCCCCTGGGACTCTCCTACGAGCAGTACTTC,CASSPLGLSYEQYF,-,-,TRBV28,TRBJ2-7
TGTGCCAGCAGAGGAGGGGTCAATCAGCCCCAGCATTTT,CASRGGVNQPQHF,-,-,TRBV27,TRBJ1-5
TGTGCCATTGCAGCTGGTGATTATTCACCCCTCCACTTT,CAIAAGDYSPLHF,-,-,TRBV10-3,TRBJ1-6
TGTGCCAGCAGCTTGGGAGGGGACGAGCAGTACTTC,CASSLGGDEQYF,-,-,TRBV5-6,TRBJ2-7
TGTGCCAGCAGCGTAGGTTCATCGGCCTACGAGCAGTACTTC,CASSVGSSAYEQYF,-,-,TRBV9,TRBJ2-7
TGTGCCAGCAGTCCTTCGACAGGGACCCTTAACTATGGCTACACCTTC,CASSPSTGTLNYGYTF,TRBD1,-,TRBV27,TRBJ1-2
TGTGCCAGCAGCGCCAGCAACACTGAAGCTTTCTTT,CASSASNTEAFF,-,-,TRBV9,TRBJ1-1
TGTGCCAGCAGCTTAGCGCGGGGACAGGGGAACTATGGCTACACCTTC,CASSLARGQGNYGYTF,TRBD1,-,TRBV7-9,TRBJ1-2
TGTGCCAGCAGCGCTAGCGGGGTTCTTTACAATGAGCAGTTCTTC,CASSASGVLYNEQFF,TRBD2,-,TRBV7-9,TRBJ2-1
TGTGCCAGCAGCTCTCCGGTGGGGACAGGGCTTTACACTGAAGCTTTCTTT,CASSSPVGTGLYTEAFF,TRBD1,-,TRBV7-8,TRBJ1-1
TGTGCCAGCAGCCTTGGGATAGGCGCTGAAGCTTTCTTT,CASSLGIGAEAFF,-,-,TRBV5-8,TRBJ1-1
TGTGCTAGTGGTTTGGACCTATGGGACACCGGGGAGCTGTTTTTT,CASGLDLWDTGELFF,-,-,TRBV12-5,TRBJ2-2
TGTGCCAGCAGTGAATGGGGGGGGCGCACAGATACGCAGTATTTT,CASSEWGGRTDTQYF,-,-,TRBV25-1,TRBJ2-3
TGTGCCAGCAGCGTAGACGGGACAGGGCAATACGAGCAGTACTTC,CASSVDGTGQYEQYF,TRBD1,-,TRBV9,TRBJ2-7
TGCGCCAGCAGCCCCGGGGAGGGAAGTACTTCACCCCTCCACTTT,CASSPGEGSTSPLHF,-,-,TRBV5-1,TRBJ1-6
TGCGCCAGCAGCCCCACGGGACAAGACTACAATGAGCAGTTCTTC,CASSPTGQDYNEQFF,-,-,TRBV4-1,TRBJ2-1
TGTGCCAGCAGTAAACTAGCGGGAGGGGAGTACGAGCAGTACTTC,CASSKLAGGEYEQYF,TRBD2,-,TRBV6-5,TRBJ2-7
TGTGCAAGTCGCTATAGAGAGACCCAGTACTTC,CASRYRETQYF,-,-,TRBV12-2,TRBJ2-5
TGTGCCAGCAGCCTGGCTACAGGGGAGGGAGAGACCCAGTACTTC,CASSLATGEGETQYF,-,-,TRBV5-6,TRBJ2-5
TGCGCCAGCAGCCAAGTGGGTATTGATGGCTACACCTTC,CASSQVGIDGYTF,-,-,TRBV4-1,TRBJ1-2
TGTGCCAGCAGTGAAGGGGAAGGGCCTGGCTACACCTTC,CASSEGEGPGYTF,-,-,TRBV2,TRBJ1-2
TGTGCCAGCAGTGAATACCCAGGGCCTAGCACAGATACGCAGTATTTT,CASSEYPGPSTDTQYF,-,-,TRBV25-1,TRBJ2-3
TGTGCCAGCAGTTTATACGGTAATTACAATGAGCAGTTCTTC,CASSLYGNYNEQFF,-,-,TRBV27,TRBJ2-1
TGCAGCGTACTCACAGGGAATGTCTACGAGCAGTACTTC,CSVLTGNVYEQYF,-,once,TRBV29-1,TRBJ2-7
TGTGCCAGCAGCCCCACTTGGGGGGATTCTGGAAACACCATATATTTT,CASSPTWGDSGNTIYF,-,-,TRBV4-2,TRBJ1-3
TGTGCCAGTACCCCTGTGGGAGGGCTTGGCTACACCTTC,CASTPVGGLGYTF,-,-,TRBV19,TRBJ1-2
TGCGCCAGCAGCCAAGATATGGGACAAGTGAACACTGAAGCTTTCTTT,CASSQDMGQVNTEAFF,-,once,TRBV4-3,TRBJ1-1
TGTGCCAGCAGCCCATCGACAGGAGACGACACTGAAGCTTTCTTT,CASSPSTGDDTEAFF,-,-,TRBV7-9,TRBJ1-1
TGTGCCAGCAGCTCCGCTAGCACAGATACGCAGTATTTT,CASSSASTDTQYF,-,once,TRBV13,TRBJ2-3
TGTGCCAGCAGCCTGCGGGGGAATGAAAAACTGTTTTTT,CASSLRGNEKLFF,-,once,TRBV13,TRBJ1-4
TGTGCCAGCAGTGACGCGGGTAGGACTGAAAAACTGTTTTTT,CASSDAGRTEKLFF,-,-,TRBV2,TRBJ1-4
TGTGCCAGCAGCCGGACAGGGGGCAATCAGCCCCAGCATTTT,CASSRTGGNQPQHF,TRBD1,-,TRBV7-9,TRBJ1-5
TGTGCCAGCAGCTCCGGGTTCCGTGAGCAGTTCTTC,CASSSGFREQFF,-,-,TRBV7-9,TRBJ2-1
TGCGCCAGCAGTGATGGTGTCGGCTACACCTTC,CASSDGVGYTF,-,-,TRBV10-2,TRBJ1-2
TGTGCCAGCAGTTACGTTGAGGGAGGTGGCGGGGAGCTGTTTTTT,CASSYVEGGGGELFF,-,-,TRBV6-6,TRBJ2-2